This passage covers 5 T cell receptor beta chains from one sample sequenced in a study of T-cell memory formation after mild COVID-19 (dated by TCRdb to the early 2020s). The library was obtained by 5' RACE. Data came from an Illumina NovaSeq 6000. TCRdb cleaned the public reads at Q25 with fastp, built clones with MiXCR and kept in-frame beta chains. CDR3 protein duplicates are merged, each entry listing the most common genes and DNA. In this sample the table shows roughly 240,000 distinct CDR3 sequences, 15% to 20% of which occur a single time. Of the sample, approximately 23% falls within the top ten clones. Source material: PBMCs or a T cell subset sorted from them (not recorded which). The source of these receptors is a man aged 18 to 30 who had mild COVID-19 (a few samples of this study predate the infection). The sample titles of this study are shuffled in the database, so cell type and time point are left out; the donor was told from shared clones.

The chain uses TRBV12-3 or TRBV12-4 and TRBJ2-3, with 8 bases identical to TRBD2. Trimming took 10 bases from V and 4 from J; bases not matched to a gene: 7. CDR3 length: 13 amino acids. The CDR3 region is CATSGGSPDTQYF. The CDR3 DNA reads TGTGCCACCAGCGGGGGCTCCCCAGATACGCAGTATTTT.

J is TRBJ2-4 and V is TRBV7-9; the D gene could be TRBD1 or TRBD2 (6 bases each). The ends were cut back, 5 bases at V and 7 bases at J, with 12 bases in the middle. CDR3 length: 13 amino acids. CDR1 is SEHNR and CDR2 is FQNEAQ in the germline V gene (reference sequence). CDR3 protein: CASSPGALNIQYF. The DNA of the CDR3 is TGTGCCAGCAGCCCGGGGGCTTTGAACATTCAGTACTTC.

The chain joins TRBV5-1 to TRBJ2-3; no clear D gene. This CDR3 comprises 14 residues. Per the germline V gene, CDR1 is SGHRS and CDR2 is YFSETQ. Trimming shortened V by 3 bases and J by 4 bases, and 12 bases separated the two germline ends. The CDR3 sequence is CASSYWTQPDTQYF. As DNA, the CDR3 is TGCGCCAGCAGCTACTGGACCCAGCCAGATACGCAGTATTTT.

This clonotype was detected a few times. The V and J genes are TRBV27 and TRBJ1-2, with 7 bases lining up with TRBD1. Trimming at V came to 3 bases and at J to 2 bases, leaving 3 bases not matched to a gene. This CDR3 contains 14 residues. Germline CDR1 reads MNHEY; CDR2 reads SMNVEV (reference sequence). The CDR3: CASSFGQANYGYTF. Here the CDR3 DNA reads TGTGCCAGCAGTTTTGGACAGGCGAACTATGGCTACACCTTC.

This clonotype has more than one count but fewer than ten. The chain links TRBV4-3 to TRBJ2-1; 7 bases agree with TRBD2. Germline V CDR1 and CDR2: LGHNA, YSLEER. The ends lost 3 bases at V and 4 bases at J; junction bases unmatched: 6. This CDR3 comprises 15 residues. In nucleotides, the CDR3 is TGCGCCAGCAGCCACTCGGGGGGACTATACAATGAGCAGTTCTTC. Its translation is CASSHSGGLYNEQFF.